These T cell receptor beta chains were read from a single sample in a study of blood T cell repertoires in COVID-19. TCRdb's table, derived via immunoSEQ multiplex PCR, lists solely in-frame clones and lacks some. The top ten hold around 1.5% of the sample, which has tens of thousands of clones, about 88% seen once. The source material was peripheral blood. Every receptor here comes from a human donor in a cohort sampled during active COVID-19. CDR3s include the opening cysteine and the closing phenylalanine or tryptophan. D genes are given only for firm matches. Clone size is given for some rows only: seen once, a few or many times, or a class if the clone is expanded.

V: TRBV20-1; size: .; D: .; J: TRBJ1-4; CDR3: CSASGVTNEKLFF; DNA: TGCAGTGCTAGTGGCGTGACTAATGAAAAACTGTTTTTT
V: TRBV9; size: once; D: .; J: TRBJ2-3; CDR3: CASSVSAGQLDTQYF; DNA: TGTGCCAGCAGCGTATCGGCGGGTCAATTAGATACGCAGTATTTT
V: TRBV3-1/TRBV3-2; size: .; D: TRBD1; J: TRBJ2-5; CDR3: CASSQSGTAGETQYF; DNA: TGTGCCAGCAGCCAGTCCGGGACAGCAGGGGAGACCCAGTACTTC
V: TRBV5-1; size: few; D: .; J: TRBJ1-2; CDR3: CASSPRGGIHAGYTF; DNA: TGCGCCAGCAGCCCAAGGGGCGGGATCCATGCGGGCTACACCTTC
V: TRBV7-6; size: .; D: TRBD2; J: TRBJ2-3; CDR3: CASSLTGRGRGTDTQYF; DNA: TGTGCCAGCAGCTTAACGGGTCGCGGGAGAGGGACAGATACGCAGTATTTT
V: TRBV3-1/TRBV3-2; size: once; D: .; J: TRBJ1-2; CDR3: CASSQWTSDGYTF; DNA: TGTGCCAGCAGCCAATGGACATCGGATGGCTACACCTTC
V: TRBV6-2/TRBV6-3; size: .; D: .; J: TRBJ1-3; CDR3: CASSYGEGSSGNTIYF; DNA: TGTGCCAGCAGTTACGGGGAGGGGAGCTCTGGAAACACCATATATTTT
V: TRBV6-5; size: .; D: .; J: TRBJ1-2; CDR3: CASSTRLEGYGYTF; DNA: TGTGCCAGCAGTACGAGACTCGAGGGCTATGGCTACACCTTC
V: TRBV5-6; size: .; D: .; J: TRBJ1-5; CDR3: CASSRVGGRNQPQHF; DNA: TGTGCCAGCAGCCGAGTCGGGGGGCGGAATCAGCCCCAGCATTTT
V: TRBV24-1; size: .; D: TRBD1; J: TRBJ2-5; CDR3: CATSDPGQTQETQYF; DNA: TGTGCCACCAGTGACCCGGGACAGACCCAAGAGACCCAGTACTTC
V: TRBV5-5; size: once; D: .; J: TRBJ1-1; CDR3: CASSLSGGTNTEAFF; DNA: TGTGCCAGCAGCTTGTCGGGGGGGACGAACACTGAAGCTTTCTTT
V: TRBV7-2; size: .; D: TRBD1; J: TRBJ1-2; CDR3: CASSSRGNPGQNYGYTF; DNA: TGTGCCAGCAGCTCGCGTGGGAACCCGGGACAGAACTATGGCTACACCTTC
V: TRBV11-2; size: .; D: TRBD2; J: TRBJ2-1; CDR3: CASSSNPGTRHYNEQFF; DNA: TGTGCCAGCAGCTCTAACCCCGGGACTAGACACTACAATGAGCAGTTCTTC
V: TRBV27; size: .; D: .; J: TRBJ2-7; CDR3: CASSFLEQGREQYF; DNA: TGTGCCAGCAGTTTCCTCGAACAGGGTCGGGAGCAGTACTTC
V: TRBV5-1; size: few; D: .; J: TRBJ2-7; CDR3: CASSSSGYEQYF; DNA: TGCGCCAGCAGCTCCTCGGGCTACGAGCAGTACTTC
V: TRBV6-5; size: .; D: .; J: TRBJ2-7; CDR3: CASSYTHSLAGEQYF; DNA: TGTGCCAGCAGTTATACGCATTCTCTTGCGGGCGAGCAGTACTTC
V: TRBV2; size: .; D: .; J: TRBJ1-2; CDR3: CASRFRVPNYGYTF; DNA: TGTGCCAGCAGATTCAGGGTCCCTAACTATGGCTACACCTTC
V: TRBV20-1; size: .; D: TRBD2; J: TRBJ2-3; CDR3: CSAGAGRELADTQYF; DNA: TGCAGTGCTGGTGCGGGGCGGGAGCTGGCAGATACGCAGTATTTT
V: TRBV3-1/TRBV3-2; size: .; D: TRBD1; J: TRBJ1-2; CDR3: CASSQDWGQGAEGYTF; DNA: TGTGCCAGCAGCCAAGATTGGGGACAGGGTGCGGAGGGCTACACCTTC
V: TRBV5-5; size: .; D: .; J: TRBJ1-4; CDR3: CASSGDTTNEKLFF; DNA: TGTGCCAGCAGCGGGGACACGACTAATGAAAAACTGTTTTTT
V: TRBV6-4; size: .; D: .; J: TRBJ2-1; CDR3: CASSDPGMDSEQFF; DNA: TGTGCCAGCAGTGACCCGGGGATGGATAGTGAGCAGTTCTTC
V: TRBV7-3; size: once; D: .; J: TRBJ2-1; CDR3: CASSLQGPSSYNEQFF; DNA: TGTGCCAGCAGCTTACAGGGCCCGAGCTCCTACAATGAGCAGTTCTTC
V: TRBV4-2; size: .; D: .; J: TRBJ1-6; CDR3: CASSHPQVLEGNSPLHF; DNA: TGTGCCAGCAGCCATCCACAGGTATTGGAAGGGAATTCACCCCTCCACTTT
V: TRBV24-1; size: .; D: TRBD2; J: TRBJ2-5; CDR3: CATSGLAGGGGETQYF; DNA: TGTGCCACCTCCGGATTAGCGGGAGGGGGGGGCGAGACCCAGTACTTC
V: TRBV24-1; size: .; D: TRBD1; J: TRBJ1-3; CDR3: CATSVADRGGNTIYF; DNA: TGTGCCACCAGTGTCGCGGACAGGGGTGGAAACACCATATATTTT
V: TRBV6-5; size: .; D: .; J: TRBJ1-1; CDR3: CASSPTLNTEAFF; DNA: TGTGCCAGCAGCCCCACTTTGAACACTGAAGCTTTCTTT
V: TRBV2; size: few; D: .; J: TRBJ2-2; CDR3: CASRSGLTGELFF; DNA: TGTGCCAGCAGGTCAGGGCTCACCGGGGAGCTGTTTTTT
V: TRBV24-1; size: .; D: .; J: TRBJ1-2; CDR3: CATSGPDTNYGYTF; DNA: TGTGCCACCAGTGGCCCGGACACTAACTATGGCTACACCTTC
V: TRBV19; size: .; D: .; J: TRBJ1-3; CDR3: CASSIGGISGNTIYF; DNA: TGTGCCAGTAGTATTGGCGGTATCTCTGGAAACACCATATATTTT
V: TRBV12-3/TRBV12-4; size: .; D: .; J: TRBJ1-5; CDR3: CASSRASNQPQHF; DNA: TGTGCCAGCAGCCGAGCTAGCAATCAGCCCCAGCATTTT
V: TRBV3-1/TRBV3-2; size: .; D: .; J: TRBJ1-1; CDR3: CASSQERIQGSPEAFF; DNA: TGTGCCAGCAGCCAAGAAAGAATTCAGGGGAGTCCTGAAGCTTTCTTT
V: TRBV28; size: once; D: TRBD1; J: TRBJ1-1; CDR3: CASMIGTGGTEAFF; DNA: TGTGCCAGCATGATCGGGACAGGGGGCACTGAAGCTTTCTTT
V: TRBV6-5; size: .; D: .; J: TRBJ1-2; CDR3: CASSKTGIYGYTF; DNA: TGTGCCAGCAGTAAAACAGGGATCTATGGCTACACCTTC
V: TRBV5-1; size: .; D: .; J: TRBJ2-3; CDR3: CASSEQGITDTQYF; DNA: TGCGCCAGCAGCGAACAGGGTATAACAGATACGCAGTATTTT
V: TRBV6-5; size: .; D: TRBD2; J: TRBJ2-1; CDR3: CASSLSGRDGNEQFF; DNA: TGTGCCAGCAGTCTAAGCGGGAGGGATGGGAATGAGCAGTTCTTC
V: TRBV15; size: .; D: .; J: TRBJ2-5; CDR3: CATSRGQEAQETQYF; DNA: TGTGCCACCAGCAGAGGCCAGGAGGCGCAAGAGACCCAGTACTTC
V: TRBV10-3; size: .; D: TRBD2; J: TRBJ2-3; CDR3: CAISGEASGRRTPGTDTQYF; DNA: TGTGCCATCAGTGGCGAGGCTAGCGGGAGAAGAACGCCGGGCACAGATACGCAGTATTTT